A selection of T cell receptor beta chains follows, all from one sample in a study of cytomegalovirus exposure and HLA in healthy donors. Generated by immunoSEQ multiplex PCR, the TCRdb table keeps only in-frame clones and is missing some. The data show around 59,000 clones, approximately 80% seen once. The sequenced sample was PBMCs. All receptors derive from a human donor in good health. Each CDR3 is given with its conserved first and last residue. D genes are given only for firm matches. Only some rows state a clone size, as once, few, many or a class for expanded clones.

d_gene | j_gene | abundance | v_gene | CDR3aa | CDR3nt
TRBD1 | TRBJ2-7 | - | TRBV4-2 | CASSLDRVYEQYF | TGTGCCAGCAGCCTTGACAGGGTCTACGAGCAGTACTTC
TRBD1 | TRBJ2-7 | - | TRBV9 | CASSPRDRPYEQYF | TGTGCCAGCAGTCCCCGGGACAGACCTTACGAGCAGTACTTC
TRBD2 | TRBJ2-7 | - | TRBV4-2 | CASSQDRKGLAEAYEQYF | TGTGCCAGCAGCCAAGATCGGAAGGGGCTAGCGGAAGCCTACGAGCAGTACTTC
- | TRBJ2-5 | - | TRBV27 | CASGGETQYF | TGTGCCAGTGGGGGGGAGACCCAGTACTTC
- | TRBJ1-2 | - | TRBV7-6 | CASSPTPRVGYTF | TGTGCCAGCAGCCCGACCCCCAGGGTTGGCTACACCTTC
TRBD2 | TRBJ2-7 | few | TRBV4-2 | CASSQEREGYREQYF | TGTGCCAGCAGCCAAGAGCGGGAGGGGTATCGGGAGCAGTACTTC
TRBD1 | TRBJ1-1 | - | TRBV5-1 | CASSLAAGTVNTEAFF | TGCGCCAGCAGCTTGGCCGCAGGGACAGTGAACACTGAAGCTTTCTTT
TRBD2 | TRBJ2-3 | - | TRBV5-1 | CASSLSSGGVADTQYF | TGCGCCAGCTCGCTCAGCAGCGGGGGGGTGGCAGATACGCAGTATTTT
TRBD2 | TRBJ2-7 | - | TRBV6-6 | CASRTTLAGSSYEQYF | TGTGCCAGCAGGACCACACTAGCGGGGAGCTCCTACGAGCAGTACTTC
- | TRBJ2-3 | - | TRBV5-4 | CASSFEYSTDTQYF | TGTGCCAGCAGCTTCGAGTATAGCACAGATACGCAGTATTTT
- | TRBJ2-7 | - | TRBV6-6 | CASSYWKGGNYEQYF | TGTGCCAGCAGTTACTGGAAGGGGGGGAACTACGAGCAGTACTTC
TRBD2 | TRBJ2-7 | - | TRBV5-4 | CASSLDSGTNYEQYF | TGTGCCAGCAGCTTGGACAGCGGGACCAACTACGAGCAGTACTTC
TRBD1 | TRBJ1-1 | - | TRBV19 | CASSMGQGNTEAFF | TGTGCCAGTAGTATGGGACAGGGCAACACTGAAGCTTTCTTT
TRBD2 | TRBJ2-7 | - | TRBV7-2 | CASSSLSGRESYEQYF | TGTGCCAGCAGCTCCCTCAGCGGGAGAGAGTCTTACGAGCAGTACTTC
- | TRBJ2-1 | few | TRBV4-3 | CASSLYLQAGSYNEQFF | TGCGCCAGCAGCCTGTATTTACAAGCGGGCTCCTACAATGAGCAGTTCTTC
TRBD1 | TRBJ1-4 | - | TRBV27 | CASSLNFGTGRRRLFF | TGTGCCAGCAGTTTAAATTTCGGGACAGGGCGTCGTAGACTGTTTTTT
- | TRBJ2-7 | - | TRBV9 | CASSVSPTPTPAQTYEQYF | TGTGCCAGCAGCGTTTCCCCAACTCCTACACCCGCACAGACCTACGAGCAGTACTTC